Sequencing of this TCR beta chain was carried out in a study of response to subunit inactivated influenza vaccine (dated by TCRdb to between 2018 and 2020). Concerning the study at large: Deep quantitative T cell receptor repertoire profiling was used in the study to track responses to a trivalent subunit inactivated influenza vaccine.

This clonotype has just a few counts. Its antigen is still unknown. No base-level quality is on record; no much larger clone is a single base apart. Receptor libraries were prepared by RT-PCR. Sequencing relied on an Illumina HiSeq 2500. The public sequencing data were trimmed at Q25 with fastp and processed into clonotypes with MiXCR by TCRdb, which kept only in-frame beta chains. Rows merge per CDR3 protein into single entries with the most common DNA and genes. Within this sample are about 570,000 distinct CDR3 sequences, with 10% to 12% of them counted one time only. The ten largest clones capture roughly 9.6% of the sample. The germline V gene gives CDR1 as SGHTA and CDR2 as FQGNSA. Taken from cysteine to phenylalanine, the CDR3 has 15 residues. The retained sequence is limited to the CDR3, 45 bases, with the frame set at the first base. V is shortened by 2 bases, J by 1 base, and the region joining them spans 12 bases.

Results and caveats for the whole study, not just this receptor: The authors suggested that each seasonal influenza vaccination may recruit only a limited number of new T cells.

The data were also submitted as part of a second study, on T cells expressing NK-cell markers. Taken from the second paper: TCR beta cDNA libraries were prepared using 5'RACE template switching, which introduced a universal primer site and unique molecular identifiers. In sorted CD3+CD56+NKG2C+, CD3+CD56+NKG2C- and CD3+CD56-NKG2C+ T-cell subsets from 7 to 9 donors, TCR beta-chain repertoires were profiled. Among the eight sequenced donors, only one was HCMV-seronegative, while the other seven were HCMV-seropositive. To restrict sorting to alphabetaTCR-expressing T cells, an anti-gammadeltaTCR antibody was added in several experiments. In five to seven donors, the dominant CD3+CD56+NKG2C+ clonotypes were found to rank among the top 10 CD8+ clonotypes and to make up about 1.0-7.5% of CD8+ T cells. Those dominant clonotypes were again the most abundant among CD3+CD56-NKG2C+ cells in four donors, at about 28.3-60.1%. Whether the expanded NKG2C-expressing T cell clones were specific for HCMV antigens remained unclear. The eight sequenced donors were randomly selected healthy volunteers, three men and five women. To determine HCMV serostatus, a commercial ELISA kit was used to detect HCMV-specific IgG in serum. Peripheral blood mononuclear cells were isolated from blood by Ficoll density gradient centrifugation. For about six donors, unsorted PBMC were also used to sequence bulk peripheral blood T-cell repertoires. cDNA synthesis was primed from the TCR beta constant segment, followed by two successive PCR amplification steps. The libraries were sequenced on Illumina HiSeq 2000/2500, MiSeq or NextSeq, producing 2 x 150 bp reads. Reads were demultiplexed and grouped by UMI with MIGEC, and clonotypes were assembled and quantified with MiTCR. To exclude erroneous sequences, any TCR cDNA sequence not supported by at least two reads was discarded. The tcR package was used for downstream repertoire analysis, with clonotypes matched between fractions based on CDR3 nucleotide sequence plus V segment. Antigen specificity was annotated against VDJdb with VDJmatch, allowing one amino acid substitution in CDR3.

The specimen comprised PBMCs from blood, sampled on the day of vaccination. The chain couples TRBV7-2 to TRBJ2-7, with the D assignment possibly TRBD1 or TRBD2, given 5 matching bases for each. The clonotype originates from a man between 50 and 59 years old who received an inactivated influenza vaccine. Donor details come from another sample of the same person, matched by shared clones. The CDR3 here reads CASSLNAGTSYEQYF. The base sequence is TGTGCCAGCAGCTTAAACGCAGGGACGTCCTACGAGCAGTACTTC. The CDR3 plus the reference TRBV7-2 and TRBJ2-7 genes for the other parts give the full variable domain: GAGVSQSPSNKVTEKGKDVELRCDPISGHTALYWYRQSLGQGLEFLIYFQGNSAPDKSGLPSDRFSAERTGGSVSTLTIQRTQQEDSAVYLCASSLNAGTSYEQYFGPGTRLTVT.